The source of this TCR beta chain is a study of cytomegalovirus exposure and HLA in healthy donors. This CDR3 spans 14 amino acids. Germline trimming cut 6 bases from V and 2 bases from J; bases unmatched to any gene: 7. CDR1 is MNHEY and CDR2 is SVGAGI in the germline V gene. Assay: immunoSEQ multiplex PCR; the TCRdb copy retains only in-frame clones and omits some. The table shows approximately 150,000 clones, with about 82% occurring only once. This sequence joins TRBV6-5 and TRBJ2-7, with 7 bases lining up with TRBD1. Material: PBMCs. This clonotype originated in a man aged 30 to 45 in good health and CMV-seropositive. CDR3 in DNA: TGTGCCAGCAGCCCCCGGGACAGAGCCTACGAGCAGTACTTC. It encodes CASSPRDRAYEQYF.